This T cell receptor beta chain was identified in a study of molecular identifiers for immune sequencing clone quantification. TCRdb fed the PCR reads into MiXCR, producing one record per CDR3 protein. The data show more than 70,000 distinct CDR3 sequences, with 21% seen just once and 1.1% held by the top ten. V lost 3 bases and J 4 bases, leaving 9 bases between the germline ends. The CDR3 spans 13 residues. CDR1 and CDR2 (germline): SEHNR, FQNEAQ (reference sequence). Specimen: naive CD8+ T cells from blood, with Jurkat cell RNA spiked in. Subset denoted: FACS-sorted CD8+CD4-CCR7+CD45RA+ naive T cells. The TCR sequence derives from a human donor in good health. Some libraries in this study had Jurkat cell RNA spiked in. V gene TRBV7-9 combines with J gene TRBJ1-2, with D tentatively TRBD1 (5 bases). CDR3 in amino acids: CASSFRDGYGYTF. CDR3 nucleotide sequence: TGTGCCAGCAGCTTCCGGGACGGCTATGGCTACACCTTC.